The sequence of this TCR beta chain was determined in a study of breast tumors, draining lymph nodes, adjacent tissues. Germline V gives CDR1 SNHLY, CDR2 FYNNEI. This CDR3 comprises 15 residues. Losses at the gene ends were 7 bases for V and 10 bases for J; bases not matched to a gene: 11. Samples came from axillary lymph nodes draining the breast cancer. In this sample, this clonotype turned up many times. What it binds is not known. TCRdb used MiXCR to reprocess the multiplex PCR reads, holding one entry per CDR3 protein. Of some 140,000 distinct CDR3 sequences listed, 20% to 25% were seen once; the top ten hold roughly 2.7%. Study-wide points: The data were judged consistent with most tumor T cells coming from lymph node and expanding in tumor. Luminal-like breast cancer showed significantly higher tumor–nontumor repertoire similarity than basal-like. Tumors had less TCR diversity than lymph nodes, more than nontumor tissue. Data only fit, rather than demonstrated, lymph node origin of most tumor T cells.

The chain is built from TRBV2 and TRBJ2-1; 12 nucleotides align to TRBD2. Sequencing used axillary lymph node tissue. The receptor was derived from a female donor with breast cancer. Some clones in this sample may be carry-over from other donors' samples. As DNA, the CDR3 is TGTGCCAGCAATGACCCGGGACTAGCGGGCGAGGAGCAGTTCTTC. This encodes CASNDPGLAGEEQFF.